This T cell receptor beta chain was profiled in a study of T-cell memory formation after mild COVID-19. Study-wide results and limits: Mainly in CM and EM were contracting CD4+ clones; CD8+ were in EMRA.

Concerning this clonotype: As yet, its antigen is unknown.

TCRdb reanalysed the 5' RACE reads using MiXCR and keeps one entry per CDR3 protein. The data show more than 450,000 distinct CDR3 sequences, roughly 18% seen once. Trimming took 0 bases from V and 6 from J; bases not matched to a gene: 1. The CDR3 contains 14 residues. Germline CDR1 is SGHRS and CDR2 is YFSETQ. The specimen was PBMCs or a T cell subset sorted from them (not recorded which). The chain joins TRBV5-1 to TRBJ1-4; 8 nucleotides align to TRBD1. The TCR comes from an adult woman who had mild COVID-19 (a few samples of this study predate the infection). Cell type and time point are not known. CDR3 protein: CASSLVQGDEKLFF. The CDR3 DNA sequence: TGCGCCAGCAGCTTGGTACAGGGGGATGAAAAACTGTTTTTT.